This TCR beta chain was recovered during a study of beta chain features in type 1 diabetes. Via the markers CD45RO/CCR7/CD25/CD127/CD95/CD27, stem cell-like memory, regulatory, central memory and naive CD4+ cells were sorted. Every isolated RNA sample was fully reverse transcribed, so sequencing captured expressed TCRB transcripts. TCRdb's copy holds only in-frame clones and misses some; the assay was immunoSEQ multiplex PCR. The table shows 200,000 to 250,000 clones, with 9.6% occurring only once. This clone has more than one count but fewer than ten. Losses at the gene ends were 5 bases for V and 3 bases for J; bases not matched to a gene: 4. This CDR3 contains 15 residues. Germline assignment: CDR1 MDHEN and CDR2 SYDVKM.

Sample: naive CD4+ T cells from blood. This TCR was sampled from a woman in her late teens or twenties in good health. This sequence joins TRBV28 and TRBJ2-7, with TRBD2 matching over 13 bases. The CDR3 loop is CASSPGTSGIYEQYF. The CDR3 DNA sequence: TGTGCCAGCAGTCCGGGGACTAGCGGGATCTACGAGCAGTACTTC.